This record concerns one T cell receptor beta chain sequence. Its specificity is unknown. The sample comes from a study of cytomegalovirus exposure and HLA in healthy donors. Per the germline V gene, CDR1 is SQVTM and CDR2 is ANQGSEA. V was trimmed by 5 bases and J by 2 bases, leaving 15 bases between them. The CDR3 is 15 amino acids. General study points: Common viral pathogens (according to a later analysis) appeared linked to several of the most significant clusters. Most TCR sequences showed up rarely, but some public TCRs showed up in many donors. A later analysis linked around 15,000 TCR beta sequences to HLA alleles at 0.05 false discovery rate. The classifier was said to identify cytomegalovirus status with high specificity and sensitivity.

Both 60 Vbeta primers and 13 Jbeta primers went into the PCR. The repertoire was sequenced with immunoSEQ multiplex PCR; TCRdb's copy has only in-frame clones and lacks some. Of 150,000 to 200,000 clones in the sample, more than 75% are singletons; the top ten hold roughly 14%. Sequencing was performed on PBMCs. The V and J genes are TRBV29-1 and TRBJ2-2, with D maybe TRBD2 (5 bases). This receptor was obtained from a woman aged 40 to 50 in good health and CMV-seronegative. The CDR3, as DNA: TGCAGCGTTACACTACGGGGTTTCAACACCGGGGAGCTGTTTTTT. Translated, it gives CSVTLRGFNTGELFF.